The 8 T cell receptor beta chains given below trace back to one sample, sequenced in a study of cytomegalovirus exposure and HLA in healthy donors. PCR amplification relied on 60 Vbeta primers (plus 13 Jbeta primers). Profiled with immunoSEQ multiplex PCR; TCRdb holds only in-frame clones, not every one. Seen here are approximately 110,000 clones, approximately 76% observed once, and the top ten hold over 7%. Sequencing input: PBMCs. The receptors were sampled from a woman between 50 and 59 years old in good health and CMV-seropositive.

The chain is built from TRBV19 and TRBJ2-1; D unclear. The germline V and J ends were trimmed by 3 bases and 3 bases, with 3 bases remaining between them. Germline V lookup: CDR1 LNHDA, CDR2 SQIVND (reference sequence). The CDR3 contains 12 residues. Here the CDR3 DNA reads TGTGCCAGTAGTATGTACTACAATGAGCAGTTCTTC. Its translation is CASSMYYNEQFF.

The rearrangement uses TRBV5-4 and TRBJ2-3, with 11 bases lining up with TRBD2. The CDR3 has 17 amino acids. After removal of 0 bases from V and 6 bases from J, the junction contained 9 bases not matched to a gene. Looked up from germline, CDR1 is SGHNT and CDR2 is YYREEE (reference sequence). CDR3 DNA: TGTGCCAGCAGCTTGGGGTTAGCGGGGGGGGCCAGGGATACGCAGTATTTT. It encodes CASSLGLAGGARDTQYF.

The rearrangement uses TRBV11-2 and TRBJ2-3, with 7 bases lining up with TRBD2. This CDR3 contains 16 residues. Germline CDR1 SGHAT, CDR2 FQNNGV. V dropped 2 bases and J dropped 1; count of bases not matched to a gene: 6. The CDR3 loop reads CASSLNPAGGTDTQYF. The CDR3 bases are TGTGCCAGCAGCTTAAACCCGGCGGGAGGCACAGATACGCAGTATTTT.

The chain is built from TRBV7-2 and TRBJ2-7, with 7 bases identical to TRBD1. The germline V gene has CDR1 SGHTA and CDR2 FQGNSA. This CDR3 is built from 15 residues. After removal of 3 bases from V and 1 base from J, the junction contained 6 bases not matched to a gene. The CDR3 here is CASSFTGTESYEQYF. DNA of the CDR3: TGTGCCAGCAGCTTTACCGGGACAGAGTCCTACGAGCAGTACTTC.

The rearrangement uses TRBV6-4 and TRBJ2-2, with D hard to call. The V gene's germline CDR1 is MRHNA and CDR2 SNTAGT. V was clipped by 5 bases and J by 3 bases, with 7 bases between them. This CDR3 contains 13 residues. The CDR3 region has the DNA TGTGCCAGCAGTTTATACTACACCGGGGAGCTGTTTTTT. Amino acids: CASSLYYTGELFF.

This clone was counted only a few times. The V and J genes are TRBV14 and TRBJ2-7; 7 nucleotides match TRBD1. The CDR3 sequence is 13 residues long. The germline gives CDR1 SGHDN, CDR2 FVKESK. The V gene end was trimmed by 4 bases and the J gene end by 3 bases; junction bases not matched to a gene: 3. The CDR3 loop reads CASSLGGFYEQYF. Here the CDR3 DNA reads TGTGCCAGCAGCCTAGGGGGCTTCTACGAGCAGTACTTC.

The gene calls are TRBV11-2 and TRBJ2-7; 9 bases map to TRBD1. The CDR3 loop spans 16 amino acids. Germline CDR1 reads SGHAT; CDR2 reads FQNNGV. V lost 5 bases and J lost 2; bases outside the gene matches: 10. CDR3 in amino acids: CASSHSGTGRPYEQYF. The DNA for the CDR3 is TGTGCCAGCAGCCACTCCGGGACAGGGAGGCCCTACGAGCAGTACTTC.

This clone was detected only once. The chain links TRBV2 to TRBJ1-1; TRBD1 might be the D (6 bases). V lost 6 bases, J lost 6 bases, and 17 bases lay in between. This CDR3 spans 14 amino acids. The germline V gene has CDR1 SNHLY and CDR2 FYNNEI. The CDR3 DNA is TGTGCCAGCAGCAACAGGGTTGGGGGCTCTGAAGCTTTCTTT. Amino acids: CASSNRVGGSEAFF. The variable domain in full, with the rest retrieved from reference TRBV2 and TRBJ1-1, is EPEVTQTPSHQVTQMGQEVILRCVPISNHLYFYWYRQILGQKVEFLVSFYNNEISEKSEIFDDQFSVERPDGSNFTLKIRSTKLEDSAMYFCASSNRVGGSEAFFGQGTRLTVV.